This TCR beta chain was profiled in a study of T cell repertoires in cytomegalovirus infection. Trimming pared 1 base from V and 0 bases from J, leaving 9 bases between. The CDR3 is 15 amino acids. Per the germline V gene, CDR1 is SGHTA and CDR2 is FQGNSA. MiXCR, run by TCRdb on the reads, gives a single entry per CDR3 protein. The table includes roughly 140,000 distinct CDR3 sequences, about 25% detected once. This clonotype was counted ten times or more. This TCR derives from a human donor in good health (CMV status not recorded). Some clones in this sample may be carry-over from other donors' samples. Sequenced: PBMCs. This rearrangement joins TRBV7-2 to TRBJ1-1; D is uncertain. CDR3 coding DNA: TGTGCCAGCAGCTTAGGGGTAGGGTTGAACACTGAAGCTTTCTTT. Translating it yields CASSLGVGLNTEAFF.